The next 9 T cell receptor beta chains were all read from a single sample in a study of T cells in Graves' hyperthyroidism and ophthalmopathy. TCR beta CDR3 regions were amplified from RNA. Using the HTBI primer set, a first-round RT-PCR was run on the TCR CDR3. TCRdb re-analysed the multiplex PCR reads in MiXCR, keeping a single row per CDR3 protein. The sample contains roughly 200,000 distinct CDR3 sequences, less than 20% of which appear only once. The sample consisted of blood. These TCRs come from a woman in her 50s with Graves' hyperthyroidism.

Concerning this clonotype itself: This sequence may be a read error, since a much larger clone differs from it by one base. This rearrangement joins TRBV10-3 to TRBJ2-5; tentative D call: TRBD2 (6 bases). Germline V gene sequence: CDR1 ENHRY, CDR2 SYGVKD. The CDR3 spans 15 residues. CDR3 coding DNA: TGTACCATCAGTGAGTCGACTTGGACTAAAGAGACCCAGTACTTC. Amino acid sequence: CTISESTWTKETQYF.

This clonotype was counted only a few times. The chain links TRBV10-2 to TRBJ2-3; no clear D gene. The germline gives CDR1 WSHSY, CDR2 SAAADI. V lost 3 bases, J lost 4 bases, and 11 bases lay in between. The CDR3 runs 14 residues. CDR3 nucleotide sequence: TGCGCCAGCAGTGATTTGAAGCTGGCAGATACGCAGTATTTT. It is translated as CASSDLKLADTQYF.

In this sample, this clonotype turned up many times. The J gene is TRBJ2-1, the V gene TRBV20-1; 12 nucleotides match TRBD2. The germline V gene encodes CDR1 DFQATT and CDR2 SNEGSKA (reference sequence). Germline trimming cut 5 bases from V and 2 bases from J; bases unmatched to any gene: 22. This CDR3 has 21 amino acids. The CDR3 sequence: CSASSPLLTSGRESTYNEQFF. CDR3 in DNA: TGCAGTGCTTCTTCTCCACTATTGACTAGCGGGAGAGAGAGCACCTACAATGAGCAGTTCTTC.

This clonotype was seen ten or more times. The V and J genes are TRBV27 and TRBJ2-7; 9 positions agree with TRBD1. The V and J ends lost 1 base and 4 bases, in that order; junction bases with no gene match: 8. CDR1 is MNHEY, CDR2 SMNVEV, per germline (reference sequence). This CDR3 has 16 residues. The CDR3 here is CASSLYTGGQVYEQYF. The CDR3 DNA is TGTGCCAGCAGTTTATACACAGGGGGCCAAGTGTACGAGCAGTACTTC.

V usage is TRBV25-1 and J usage is TRBJ2-2; unclear D gene. The CDR3 contains 16 residues. Per germline, CDR1 MGHDK and CDR2 SYGVNS. Trimming removed 2 bases at V and 2 bases at J, with 12 bases between. The CDR3 protein is CASSEGLQTNTGELFF. As DNA, the CDR3 is TGTGCCAGCAGTGAAGGTTTGCAGACAAACACCGGGGAGCTGTTTTTT.

The chain employs TRBV5-5 and TRBJ2-2; 7 bases align to TRBD1. The CDR3 consists of 14 residues. Germline CDR1 SGHKS, CDR2 YYEKEE (reference sequence). V was pared by 3 bases and J by 6 bases, with 5 bases of the junction left unmatched. The CDR3 DNA reads as TGTGCCAGCAGCTCAGACAGGGTCCCCGGGGAGCTGTTTTTT. Translation gives CASSSDRVPGELFF.

The chain joins TRBV10-2 to TRBJ2-5, with TRBD2 matching 11 bases. From germline, CDR1 is WSHSY and CDR2 SAAADI. The CDR3 totals 14 residues. V lost 7 bases, J lost 5 bases, and 6 bases stayed unmatched. In DNA form, the CDR3 reads TGCGCCAGCACGACTAGCGGGACGAGGGAGACCCAGTACTTC. This translates into CASTTSGTRETQYF.

This clonotype was picked up a small number of times. V gene TRBV10-3 combines with J gene TRBJ2-5; no definite D call. The CDR3 is 13 amino acids. The V end was cut by 6 bases, the J end by 5 bases, with 13 bases between. From germline, CDR1 is ENHRY and CDR2 SYGVKD. The CDR3: CAIRPDGRETQYF. CDR3 nucleotide sequence: TGTGCCATCAGGCCGGACGGTCGGGAGACCCAGTACTTC.

This clonotype turned up a few times. The chain combines TRBV7-2 with TRBJ2-5; D may be TRBD2 (5 bases). V was shortened by 0 bases and J by 9 bases, with 11 bases between the two germline ends. CDR1 and CDR2 from the germline V gene are SGHTA and FQGNSA. This CDR3 region has 13 residues. The CDR3 region has the DNA TGTGCCAGCAGCTTAGCGGGAGCCCCCTCCCAGTACTTC. It encodes CASSLAGAPSQYF.